Listed here are 22 T cell receptor beta chains from one sample, sequenced in a study of molecular identifiers for immune sequencing clone quantification. TCRdb re-derived calls from the PCR reads in MiXCR, one entry per CDR3 protein. The repertoire holds 460,000 or so distinct CDR3 sequences, with around 23% as singletons. The sample comprised naive CD8+ T cells from blood, with Jurkat cell RNA spiked in. Subset denoted: FACS-sorted CD8+CD4-CCR7+CD45RA+ naive T cells. These receptors originate from a human donor in good health. Some libraries in this study had Jurkat cell RNA spiked in.

This clonotype has more than one count but fewer than ten. This chain uses TRBV19 with TRBJ2-3; 10 bases are shared with TRBD1. This CDR3 comprises 17 residues. CDR1 is LNHDA and CDR2 is SQIVND in the germline V gene (reference sequence). V shed 4 bases and J 4 bases; nucleotides not matched to a gene: 11. The CDR3 DNA sequence: TGTGCCAGTAGTAACCGGGACAGGGGCATTTTTTCAGATACGCAGTATTTT. This codes for CASSNRDRGIFSDTQYF. Full variable domain (outside the CDR3, taken from reference TRBV19 and TRBJ2-3): DGGITQSPKYLFRKEGQNVTLSCEQNLNHDAMYWYRQDPGQGLRLIYYSQIVNDFQKGDIAEGYSVSREKKESFPLTVTSAQKNPTAFYLCASSNRDRGIFSDTQYFGPGTRLTVL.

About this clonotype: Possible read error: a much larger clone is one base away. The V and J genes are TRBV11-1 and TRBJ2-7; 10 nucleotides align to TRBD1. The CDR3 spans 14 residues. In germline, CDR1 is SGHAT, CDR2 FQDESV (reference sequence). CDR3 sequence reads: CASSAGTGDYGQYF. Written as DNA, the CDR3 is TGTGCCAGCAGCGCCGGGACAGGGGACTACGGGCAGTACTTC.

As regards this clonotype: Since a much larger clone is just one base distant, this may be a read error. This rearrangement joins TRBV9 to TRBJ1-4, with TRBD1 identical over 7 bases. The V segment lost 4 bases and the J segment 8 bases; nucleotides outside the gene matches: 5. This CDR3 has 13 amino acids. Germline V CDR1 and CDR2: SGDLS, YYNGEE. This chain's CDR3 is CASSPGQREKLFF. In DNA form, the CDR3 reads TGTGCCAGCAGCCCGGGACAGAGGGAAAAACTGTTTTTT.

This clonotype was observed a few times. The J gene is TRBJ2-3, the V gene TRBV10-2; 9 positions match TRBD1. The CDR3 is 14 amino acids. The germline CDR1 and CDR2 sequences are WSHSY and SAAADI. J gave up 5 bases and V 4 bases, and 4 bases lay outside the gene matches. The CDR3 DNA reads as TGCGCCAGCAGTGTACAGGGGGCCCAAGATACGCAGTATTTT. Amino acid sequence: CASSVQGAQDTQYF.

This clonotype was seen at least ten times. Here the CDR3 reads CASSLVISSNQPQHF. The CDR3 DNA reads TGTGCCAGCAGCTTAGTAATATCGAGCAATCAGCCCCAGCATTTT. V usage is TRBV7-8 and J usage is TRBJ1-5; D unclear. Germline values: CDR1 SGHVS, CDR2 FQNEAQ. The CDR3 totals 15 residues. Trimming removed 1 base at V and 1 base at J, with 8 bases between. The variable domain in full, with the rest retrieved from reference TRBV7-8 and TRBJ1-5, is GAGVSQSPRYKVAKRGQDVALRCDPISGHVSLFWYQQALGQGPEFLTYFQNEAQLDKSGLPSDRFFAERPEGSVSTLKIQRTQQEDSAVYLCASSLVISSNQPQHFGDGTRLSIL.

In its sample, this clonotype was seen a few times. A much larger clone is a single base away; this may be a read error. The chain uses TRBV7-2 and TRBJ1-1; 7 nucleotides align to TRBD1. CDR1 and CDR2 (germline): SGHTA, FQGNSA. The CDR3 is 15 amino acids. The ends lost 5 bases at V and 4 bases at J; junction bases unmatched: 10. The CDR3 region has the DNA TGTGCCAGCAGCGTAGTTTCCGGGACAGTCACTGAAGCTTTCTTT. It specifies CASSVVSGTVTEAFF. The full variable domain, in which reference TRBV7-2 and TRBJ1-1 provide the parts outside the CDR3, is GAGVSQSPSNKVTEKGKDVELRCDPISGHTALYWYRQSLGQGLEFLIYFQGNSAPDKSGLPSDRFSAERTGGSVSTLTIQRTQQEDSAVYLCASSVVSGTVTEAFFGQGTRLTVV.

The chain joins TRBV4-1 to TRBJ1-2, with D possibly being TRBD1 (6 bases). This CDR3 has 14 amino acids. The V gene lost 0 bases and the J gene lost 9 bases, with 14 bases spanning the gap. Germline values: CDR1 MGHRA, CDR2 YSYEKL. Written as DNA, the CDR3 is TGCGCCAGCAGCCAAGAATCAGGGGCCTCTAGCTACACCTTC. This encodes CASSQESGASSYTF.

This chain connects TRBV7-9 to TRBJ2-7; no clear D. The CDR3 covers 12 residues. V gave up 0 bases and J gave up 5 bases, with 5 bases separating them. Germline V gene sequence: CDR1 SEHNR, CDR2 FQNEAQ (reference sequence). The CDR3 coding sequence is TGTGCCAGCAGCTTAGCAGAGGACGAGCAGTACTTC. Its protein is CASSLAEDEQYF.

The rearrangement uses TRBV4-3 and TRBJ2-7; unclear D gene. Germline lookup yields CDR1 LGHNA and CDR2 YSLEER. V shed 0 bases and J shed 0 bases, with 9 bases lying between them. The CDR3 sequence is 15 residues long. The CDR3 region has the DNA TGCGCCAGCAGCCAAGATGCCTCGGACTCCTACGAGCAGTACTTC. Translating gives CASSQDASDSYEQYF.

This chain uses TRBV27 with TRBJ1-3; D uncertain. Trimming shortened V by 5 bases and J by 3 bases, and 11 bases separated the two germline ends. CDR3 size: 14 residues. CDR1 MNHEY and CDR2 SMNVEV come from the germline V gene (reference sequence). The DNA of the CDR3 is TGTGCCAGCAGTATCGGGCACATTGGAAACACCATATATTTT. This encodes CASSIGHIGNTIYF.

The rearrangement links TRBV7-8 to TRBJ2-7; D may be TRBD1 (6 bases). CDR1 and CDR2 (germline): SGHVS, FQNEAQ. The CDR3 loop spans 17 amino acids. The CDR3 here is CATSSSRTGRRGVEQYF. In nucleotides, the CDR3 is TGTGCGACCAGCAGTTCGAGAACAGGGCGCCGAGGTGTTGAGCAGTACTTC. The full variable domain, its missing parts supplied by reference TRBV7-8 and TRBJ2-7, is GAGVSQSPRYKVAKRGQDVALRCDPISGHVSLFWYQQALGQGPEFLTYFQNEAQLDKSGLPSDRFFAERPEGSVSTLKIQRTQQEDSAVYLCATSSSRTGRRGVEQYFGPGTRLTVT.

This clonotype was detected ten times or more. The genes are TRBV29-1 and TRBJ2-5; maybe TRBD2 (6 bases). The germline V gene has CDR1 SQVTM and CDR2 ANQGSEA. The CDR3 has 17 amino acids. V shed 6 bases and J shed 3 bases, with 26 bases lying between them. For the CDR3, the DNA is TGCAGCGTCCATCTGGGGTTCCAGCGGGTGATGGAAGAGACCCAGTACTTC. Its protein product is CSVHLGFQRVMEETQYF. Combining the CDR3 with reference TRBV29-1 and TRBJ2-5 gives the whole variable domain SAVISQKPSRDICQRGTSLTIQCQVDSQVTMMFWYRQQPGQSLTLIATANQGSEATYESGFVIDKFPISRPNLTFSTLTVSNMSPEDSSIYLCSVHLGFQRVMEETQYFGPGTRLLVL.

As concerns this clonotype: An end of the junction does not agree with germline; a read error may underlie this. The V call is TRBV11-3, the J call TRBJ2-7, with TRBD1 matching over 8 bases. CDR1 SGHNT and CDR2 YENEEA come from the germline V gene. The CDR3 runs 13 residues. In DNA form, the CDR3 reads TGTGCCAGCAGCTTAGGTCCAGGGGGCGAGCAGTGCTTC. It is translated as CASSLGPGGEQCF.

J is TRBJ2-3 and V is TRBV7-9; 11 bases line up with TRBD2. Germline-derived CDR1 and CDR2 are SEHNR and FQNEAQ (reference sequence). J gave up 0 bases and V 5 bases, and 7 bases lay outside the gene matches. The CDR3 has 17 residues. For the CDR3, the DNA is TGTGCCAGCAGCCCCAAGGCTAGCGGGGGGAGCACAGATACGCAGTATTTT. Its translation is CASSPKASGGSTDTQYF.

In this sample, this clonotype turned up many times. V gene TRBV2 combines with J gene TRBJ2-3, with D unclear. In germline, CDR1 is SNHLY, CDR2 FYNNEI. Deletions cut 0 bases from V and 2 bases from J, with 21 bases between. The CDR3 totals 19 residues. CDR3 residues: CASSEALIARLGDTDTQYF. The CDR3 DNA reads as TGTGCCAGCAGTGAAGCGCTTATCGCCCGGCTAGGCGACACAGATACGCAGTATTTT.

In regard to this clonotype: A single base separates this from a much larger clone, so it may be a read error. V usage is TRBV7-9 and J usage is TRBJ2-2; D is perhaps TRBD2 (5 bases). The CDR3 consists of 17 residues. Germline lookup yields CDR1 SEHNR and CDR2 FQNEAQ (reference sequence). Trimming stripped 1 base from V and 7 bases from J, with 19 bases between. The DNA for the CDR3 is TGTGCCAGCAGCTTAGGGTTACCTAGCAGGACGGGCGGGGAGCTGTTTTTT. Translating it yields CASSLGLPSRTGGELFF.

This clonotype has only a few counts. At one end, the junction sequence differs from germline, possibly due to a read error. In nucleotides, the CDR3 is TGTGCCAGTAGTTTCCCGATGGGGTTTGGGAACAATGAGCAGTTCTTC. Residues: CASSFPMGFGNNEQFF. This chain uses TRBV12-3 or TRBV12-4 with TRBJ2-1; D uncertain. The CDR3 has 16 amino acids.

In this sample, this clonotype turned up many times. This chain uses TRBV7-9 with TRBJ2-4; 9 bases agree with TRBD1. The V gene's germline CDR1 is SEHNR and CDR2 FQNEAQ (reference sequence). The CDR3 has 18 residues. With 5 bases clipped from V and 7 bases from J, the junction kept 18 bases outside the gene matches. The CDR3 sequence: CASSIQGAPQIGDNIQYF. CDR3 bases: TGTGCCAGCAGCATACAGGGGGCTCCGCAAATTGGTGACAACATTCAGTACTTC.

The table lists this clonotype with a count of one. One junction end disagrees with the germline gene, perhaps due to a read error. The rearrangement joins TRBV20-1 to TRBJ1-6; TRBD1 matches 7 bases. Germline CDR1 DFQATT, CDR2 SNEGSKA (reference sequence). This CDR3 region has 15 residues. The CDR3 sequence: CSAKTGIRYNSPPHF. The CDR3 DNA follows: TGCAGTGCTAAGACAGGGATCCGCTATAATTCACCCCCCCACTTT.

This chain uses TRBV3-1 with TRBJ1-3; D unclear. Trimming took 0 bases from V and 6 from J, leaving 15 bases between them. The CDR3 has 16 residues. Germline values: CDR1 LGHDT, CDR2 YNNKEL (reference sequence). The chain's CDR3 is CASSQEPEGTSNTIYF. In DNA form, the CDR3 reads TGTGCCAGCAGCCAAGAACCCGAGGGTACTTCAAACACCATATATTTT.

The chain recombines TRBV5-1 with TRBJ2-3; maybe TRBD1 (5 bases). CDR1 and CDR2 (germline): SGHRS, YFSETQ. This CDR3 contains 17 residues. V was shortened by 0 bases and J by 0 bases, with 14 bases between the two germline ends. In DNA, the CDR3 is TGCGCCAGCAGCTTGGCGACAGATTTTACTAGCACAGATACGCAGTATTTT. Translated, it gives CASSLATDFTSTDTQYF.

The chain links TRBV28 to TRBJ1-5; tentative D call: TRBD1 (5 bases). CDR3 length equals 15 residues. Germline assignment: CDR1 MDHEN and CDR2 SYDVKM. V was pared by 3 bases and J by 0 bases, with 9 bases between. CDR3 sequence (DNA): TGTGCCAGCAGTTTCGCGACAGATAGCAATCAGCCCCAGCATTTT. It specifies CASSFATDSNQPQHF.